This T cell receptor beta chain appears in the sequencing data of a study of shared clonotypes between healthy human individuals. The test was conducted at deep level. Sequencing was performed with immunoSEQ multiplex PCR; in TCRdb, only in-frame clones are kept and a portion is missing. The sample has millions of clones, 85% to 95% seen once. Naive CD8 cells lacked CD45RO and underwent positive selection for CCR7, leaving out terminally differentiated effector memory CD45RA+ cells. Free of recent acute infections or vaccinations, the donors were healthy HIV-negative adults. This CDR3 region has 15 residues. Looked up from germline, CDR1 is SNHLY and CDR2 is FYNNEI. The ends were cut back, 5 bases at V and 0 bases at J, with 13 bases in the middle.

The TCR sequence derives from a man between 18 and 35 years old in good health. The chain joins TRBV2 to TRBJ1-2, with a weak D call TRBD1 (6 bases). Source material: naive CD8+ T cells sorted from blood. The CDR3 nucleotides read TGTGCCAGCAGTTGGACAGATGTCTCTAACTATGGCTACACCTTC. It encodes CASSWTDVSNYGYTF.